This is a list of T cell receptor beta chains from one sample in a study of blood T cell repertoires in COVID-19. The protocol was immunoSEQ multiplex PCR, while the TCRdb copy is restricted to in-frame clones and leaves out a portion. This repertoire shows approximately 110,000 clones, 65% to 80% found once; its top ten account for around 19%. Sequenced material: peripheral blood. Receptors originate from a woman aged 70-85 years with acute or convalescent COVID-19. The conserved cysteine and the conserved F or W are not part of the CDR3 here.

>TRBJ1-1|13|TRBV6-5
ASSYRGQATTEAF
>TRBJ1-5|12|TRBV6-5
ASSRTGADQPQH
>TRBJ2-3|11|TRBV6-4
ASRDRVTDTQY
>TRBJ2-5|12|TRBV7-9
ASSSSGMKETQY
>TRBJ2-1|15|TRBV6-1
ASSDLVGGSSYNEQF
>TRBJ2-7|11|TRBV12-3/TRBV12-4
ASSLDSPYEQY
>TRBJ1-5|12|TRBV10-3
AISESRFNQPQH
>TRBJ1-2|12|TRBV2
AIHRGRLDYGYT
>TRBJ2-2|14|TRBV29-1
SVEDRRGEKTGELF
>TRBJ2-7|13|TRBV27
ASSFGGGPGGEQY
>TRBJ2-3|12|TRBV11-2
ASSSLGGGDTQY
>TRBJ1-2|12|TRBV25-1
ASSEPDRDGGYT
>TRBJ1-2|11|TRBV7-8
ASSSDRVGGYT
>TRBJ2-7|12|TRBV19
ASNEDSARDEQY
>TRBJ1-2|16|TRBV5-1
ASSLGLTTGVVNYGYT
>TRBJ1-2|13|TRBV25-1
ASSEWDRVGYGYT
>TRBJ2-3|12|TRBV2
ATAGGGAPDTQY
>TRBJ1-4|12|TRBV4-1
ASSQDRAGIGLF
>TRBJ1-1|15|TRBV21-1
ASSKDAGEGMNTEAF
>TRBJ1-1|13|TRBV4-1
ASSPTTGRNTEAF
>TRBJ1-1|11|TRBV29-1
SVEDHVNTEAF
>TRBJ1-4|12|TRBV18
ASSPGQGLEKLF
>TRBJ2-5|12|TRBV7-2
ASSLQGVQETQY
>TRBJ1-1|12|TRBV5-1
ASSSGTRNTEAF
>TRBJ1-1|11|TRBV6-5
ASIGRVNTEAF
>TRBJ1-5|13|TRBV3-1/TRBV3-2
ASSQDTGGSQPQH
>TRBJ1-4|12|TRBV19
ASTSGTGYEKLF
>TRBJ1-3|11|TRBV3-1/TRBV3-2
ASSQELGNTIY
>TRBJ1-2|10|TRBV30
AWSRTGVGYT
>TRBJ2-5|14|TRBV19
ASSIGNRGLEETQY
>TRBJ1-2|12|TRBV7-2
ASSPPGGNYGYT
>TRBJ2-1|11|TRBV5-1
ASSLDTNNEQF
>TRBJ1-2|13|TRBV29-1
SVGTGQGVNYGYT
>TRBJ2-7|13|TRBV18
ASSPAGDPSYEQY
>TRBJ1-1|13|TRBV10-3
AIRRTGKWGTEAF
>TRBJ2-1|16|TRBV19
ASSPGTGDPPSYNEQF
>TRBJ1-1|12|TRBV18
ASSPDSLNTEAF
>TRBJ2-7|10|TRBV5-4
ASSWGGYEQY
>TRBJ1-6|12|TRBV10-3
AIKGQGVQSPLH
>TRBJ2-5|11|TRBV12-3/TRBV12-4
ASSLGGQETQY
>TRBJ1-2|12|TRBV19
ASSPTGIFYGYT
>TRBJ2-3|11|TRBV9
ASSPHHTDTQY
>TRBJ1-1|11|TRBV9
ASSRTENTEAF
>TRBJ1-5|12|TRBV7-8
ASSLRQGNQPQH
>TRBJ1-1|13|TRBV5-1
ASSLGQGMGTEAF
>TRBJ1-1|12|TRBV5-4
ASSLKGQATEAF